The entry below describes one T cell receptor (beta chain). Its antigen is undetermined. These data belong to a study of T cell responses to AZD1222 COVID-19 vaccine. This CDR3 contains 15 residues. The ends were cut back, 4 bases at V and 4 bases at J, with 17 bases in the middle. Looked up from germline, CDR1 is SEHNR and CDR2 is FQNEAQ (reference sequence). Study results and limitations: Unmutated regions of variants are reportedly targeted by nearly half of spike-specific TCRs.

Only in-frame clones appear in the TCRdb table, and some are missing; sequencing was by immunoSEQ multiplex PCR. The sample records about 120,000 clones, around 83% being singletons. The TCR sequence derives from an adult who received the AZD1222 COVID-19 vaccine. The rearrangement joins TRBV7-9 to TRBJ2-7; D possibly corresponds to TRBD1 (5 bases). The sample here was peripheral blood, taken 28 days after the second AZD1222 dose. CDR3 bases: TGTGCCAGCAGCTCCGACAGAGAGGCGGTTTACGAGCAGTACTTC. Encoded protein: CASSSDREAVYEQYF. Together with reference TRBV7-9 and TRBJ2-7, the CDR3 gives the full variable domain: DTGVSQNPRHKITKRGQNVTFRCDPISEHNRLYWYRQTLGQGPEFLTYFQNEAQLEKSRLLSDRFSAERPKGSFSTLEIQRTEQGDSAMYLCASSSDREAVYEQYFGPGTRLTVT.